Listed here are 20 T cell receptor beta chains from one sample, sequenced in a study of CD8+ T cells in alopecia areata. After isolation, RNA underwent reverse transcription to generate cDNA as the sequencing template. Produced via immunoSEQ multiplex PCR; TCRdb's table is partial and in-frame only. The sample gives 180,000 or so clones, roughly 50% of which show up once; 5.5% is in the top ten. Treatment meaning: oral pan-JAK inhibitor, 5-10 mg twice daily. The sample consisted of CD4+ T cells sorted from blood, taken at week 24, from a patient treated with tofacitinib. Receptors were obtained from a human donor with alopecia areata.

This clone was recorded a few times. The chain links TRBV29-1 to TRBJ2-3; possibly TRBD1 or TRBD2 for D (5 bases each). Trimming took 8 bases from V and 0 from J, leaving 24 bases between them. This CDR3 region has 17 residues. Germline CDR1 SQVTM, CDR2 ANQGSEA. Written as DNA, the CDR3 is TGCAGCTCTAGGGGAGCGAGAAAACCTGTAAGCACAGATACGCAGTATTTT. As protein: CSSRGARKPVSTDTQYF.

This CDR3 reads CASSSVGQGSLGYTF. As DNA, the CDR3 is TGTGCCAGCAGCTCCGTGGGACAGGGGAGCTTGGGCTACACCTTC. This chain uses TRBV5-4 with TRBJ1-2, with TRBD1 matching 10 bases. Germline V gene sequence: CDR1 SGHNT, CDR2 YYREEE (reference sequence). CDR3 size: 15 residues. Trimming cost V 3 bases and J 8 bases; bases outside gene matches: 10.

This clone was observed a few times. J is TRBJ1-2 and V is TRBV4-3; a weak D match, TRBD1 (5 bases). V was pared by 1 base and J by 3 bases, with 9 bases between. Germline V CDR1 and CDR2: LGHNA, YSLEER. This CDR3 region has 14 residues. CDR3 in amino acids: CASSQGARDYGYTF. Written as DNA, the CDR3 is TGCGCCAGCAGCCAAGGCGCCAGGGACTATGGCTACACCTTC.

The chain recombines TRBV10-3 with TRBJ1-5, with TRBD1 identical over 9 bases. The CDR3 totals 12 residues. Germline CDR1 and CDR2: ENHRY and SYGVKD. V lost 9 bases to trimming and J lost 5 bases; unmatched junction nucleotides: 2. The CDR3 here is CAIRQGDQPQHF. In nucleotides, the CDR3 is TGTGCCATAAGACAGGGGGATCAGCCCCAGCATTTT.

V is TRBV4-3 and J is TRBJ2-4; 14 bases match TRBD2. CDR3 length equals 16 residues. CDR1 is LGHNA and CDR2 is YSLEER in the germline V gene. Trimming cost V 1 base and J 7 bases; bases outside gene matches: 3. The CDR3 sequence is CASSQGLAGGWNIQYF. The CDR3 DNA is TGCGCCAGCAGCCAAGGACTAGCGGGAGGGTGGAACATTCAGTACTTC.

J is TRBJ2-2 and V is TRBV2; no clear D. Trimming left V 6 bases short and J 0 bases short, with 2 bases between. Germline V gene lookup returns CDR1 SNHLY and CDR2 FYNNEI. CDR3 length: 12 amino acids. Written as DNA, the CDR3 is TGTGCCAGCAGCCCGAACACCGGGGAGCTGTTTTTT. Translating it yields CASSPNTGELFF.

The chain recombines TRBV13 with TRBJ1-2, with 7 bases that match TRBD1. V lost 5 bases to trimming and J lost 5 bases; unmatched junction nucleotides: 11. CDR1 and CDR2 (germline): PRHDT, FYEKMQ (reference sequence). This CDR3 has 15 residues. CDR3 in amino acids: CASSPPGTAIYGYTF. CDR3 nucleotide sequence: TGTGCCAGCAGCCCTCCGGGGACAGCTATTTATGGCTACACCTTC.

The V and J genes are TRBV30 and TRBJ2-4, with 7 bases aligning to TRBD1. Trimming took 5 bases from V and 11 from J; bases not matched to a gene: 15. This CDR3 has 14 amino acids. Germline CDR1 is GTSNPN and CDR2 is SVGIG (reference sequence). The CDR3 sequence: CAWQPWGQPNVQYF. In DNA form, the CDR3 reads TGTGCCTGGCAACCGTGGGGACAGCCCAACGTTCAGTACTTC.

The CDR3 coding sequence is TGCAGCGTTGAATCTCAGGGGGACACCATATATTTT. It codes for CSVESQGDTIYF. The chain has TRBV29-1 and TRBJ1-3, with 7 bases that match TRBD1. There are 12 residues in the CDR3. CDR1 SQVTM and CDR2 ANQGSEA come from the germline V gene. Losses at the gene ends were 2 bases for V and 8 bases for J; bases not matched to a gene: 3.

The chain couples TRBV25-1 to TRBJ2-3; D not certain. V lost 3 bases and J lost 6, with 4 bases in between. The CDR3 covers 11 residues. CDR1 and CDR2 (germline): MGHDK, SYGVNS. The CDR3 loop reads CASSDRDTQYF. The CDR3 DNA reads TGTGCCAGCAGTGACAGGGATACGCAGTATTTT.

V and J are TRBV2 and TRBJ1-2; the match to TRBD1 covers 8 bases. Germline V CDR1 and CDR2: SNHLY, FYNNEI. The CDR3 covers 13 residues. Trimming removed 5 bases from V and 4 bases from J; junction bases left unmatched: 3. Here the CDR3 reads CASSLTGGYGYTF. The CDR3 DNA sequence: TGTGCCAGCAGTCTAACAGGGGGCTATGGCTACACCTTC. The full variable domain, rest sourced from reference TRBV2 and TRBJ1-2, is EPEVTQTPSHQVTQMGQEVILRCVPISNHLYFYWYRQILGQKVEFLVSFYNNEISEKSEIFDDQFSVERPDGSNFTLKIRSTKLEDSAMYFCASSLTGGYGYTFGSGTRLTVV.

The gene calls are TRBV28 and TRBJ2-7; 10 positions agree with TRBD2. With 3 bases clipped from V and 4 bases from J, the junction kept 12 bases outside the gene matches. There are 17 residues in the CDR3. CDR1 and CDR2 from the germline V gene are MDHEN and SYDVKM. CDR3 DNA sequence: TGTGCCAGCAGTTTTCCGGGACTAGCGCAATTATCGTACGAGCAGTACTTC. It is translated as CASSFPGLAQLSYEQYF.

This rearrangement joins TRBV7-3 to TRBJ2-2; weak D call: TRBD1 (5 bases). V lost 8 bases to trimming and J lost 5 bases, with 18 bases between them. The CDR3 is 15 residues long. Germline V gene data show CDR1 as SGHTA and CDR2 as FQGTGA. This CDR3 reads CASRPQGVGTGELFF. CDR3 in DNA: TGTGCCAGCCGGCCTCAGGGTGTTGGGACCGGGGAGCTGTTTTTT.

DNA for the CDR3: TGCGCCAGCAGCCAGGGATCCAAAGGGCCCTTGAACACTGAAGCTTTCTTT. It yields the protein CASSQGSKGPLNTEAFF. The genes are TRBV4-1 and TRBJ1-1; no clear D gene. Per germline, CDR1 MGHRA and CDR2 YSYEKL. V lost 3 bases to trimming and J lost 0 bases, with 17 bases between them. The CDR3 spans 17 residues.

This CDR3 is CASSYGPQGANYGYTF. The DNA for the CDR3 is TGTGCCAGCAGTTACGGTCCACAGGGGGCGAACTATGGCTACACCTTC. The chain combines TRBV6-6 with TRBJ1-2; 9 bases are shared with TRBD1. The CDR3 contains 16 residues. Germline V gene data show CDR1 as MNHNY and CDR2 as SVGAGI (reference sequence). V lost 2 bases to trimming and J lost 2 bases; unmatched junction nucleotides: 6.

The rearrangement joins TRBV5-1 to TRBJ2-1, with TRBD2 matching over 8 bases. The CDR3 covers 16 residues. Per the germline V gene, CDR1 is SGHRS and CDR2 is YFSETQ. The junction had 4 bases not matched to a gene; V was cut back by 0 bases and J by 2 bases. This CDR3 reads CASSLAPGGTYNEQFF. DNA for the CDR3: TGCGCCAGCAGCTTGGCCCCGGGGGGGACCTACAATGAGCAGTTCTTC.

This clone came up once. V gene TRBV29-1 combines with J gene TRBJ2-5, with 8 bases lining up with TRBD1. Per the germline V gene, CDR1 is SQVTM and CDR2 is ANQGSEA. The V and J ends lost 6 bases and 10 bases, in that order; junction bases with no gene match: 10. The CDR3 length is 12 residues. The CDR3 protein is CSVAGGPSGQYF. The DNA of the CDR3 is TGCAGCGTAGCAGGGGGCCCCTCAGGCCAGTACTTC.

The rearrangement joins TRBV2 to TRBJ2-7, with TRBD2 as a possible D gene (6 bases). This CDR3 spans 13 amino acids. The ends were cut back, 6 bases at V and 1 base at J, with 10 bases in the middle. Germline values: CDR1 SNHLY, CDR2 FYNNEI. The chain's CDR3 is CASRRDLSYEQYF. As DNA, the CDR3 is TGTGCCAGCAGGAGGGACTTATCCTACGAGCAGTACTTC.

The V call is TRBV2, the J call TRBJ1-2; D is unresolved. The germline V gene has CDR1 SNHLY and CDR2 FYNNEI. V lost 1 base to trimming and J lost 0 bases, with 9 bases between them. The CDR3 sequence is 15 residues long. The CDR3 DNA reads as TGTGCCAGCAGTGAAGGGGCACCAGCTAACTATGGCTACACCTTC. Protein product: CASSEGAPANYGYTF.

V is TRBV4-1 and J is TRBJ2-2; D is unclear. Per the germline V gene, CDR1 is MGHRA and CDR2 is YSYEKL. Trimming took off 0 bases at V and 10 bases at J, with 6 bases between the two ends. This CDR3 region has 12 residues. CDR3 sequence: CASSQDRAELFF. Written as DNA, the CDR3 is TGCGCCAGCAGCCAAGACCGAGCGGAGCTGTTTTTT.